This T cell receptor beta chain was documented in a study of cytomegalovirus exposure and HLA in healthy donors. General observations from the study: Analyzed later, association rates of TCRs varied across HLA loci, with DRB1 most and HLA-C fewest. Presence/absence results assume similar sequencing depth per donor, which may not hold. HLA restriction was apparent for most CMV-associated TCR beta chains in a later analysis.

The CDR3 length is 15 residues. V lost 7 bases and J lost 4; bases outside the gene matches: 8. CDR1 and CDR2 from the germline V gene are MDHEN and SYDVKM. The PCR was carried out with 60 Vbeta primers and 13 Jbeta primers. Some clones are missing from TCRdb's copy, which holds only in-frame ones; the method was immunoSEQ multiplex PCR. Seen in this sample are tens of thousands of clones; the ten most common clones hold 3% to 4%. Note on this clone: Its antigen is not identified.

All donors participated as healthy donors of bone marrow. The sequence came from a female donor in good health and CMV-seropositive. The sequencing sample was made of PBMCs. The rearrangement uses TRBV28 and TRBJ2-1, with 9 bases identical to TRBD2. The CDR3 DNA reads TGTGCCAGCAATCTGCTAGCGGGACCTTACAATGAGCAGTTCTTC. Its protein product is CASNLLAGPYNEQFF. Complete variable domain (other parts from reference TRBV28 and TRBJ2-1): DVKVTQSSRYLVKRTGEKVFLECVQDMDHENMFWYRQDPGLGLRLIYFSYDVKMKEKGDIPEGYSVSREKKERFSLILESASTNQTSMYLCASNLLAGPYNEQFFGPGTRLTVL.